This is a list of T cell receptor beta chains from one sample in a study of tumor and adjacent non-tumor tissue in lung cancer. Each CDR3 protein gets one entry after TCRdb re-called the multiplex PCR reads with MiXCR. The sample records over 40,000 distinct CDR3 sequences, 74% being singletons. Sequencing input: distant non-tumor lung tissue. Every receptor here comes from a woman aged 55-75 years with non-small cell lung cancer. Each CDR3 is given with its conserved first and last residue. The D gene is left open where the match is weak. The size of a clone is reported for some rows only, either as once, few or many, or as a class for expanded clones.

-,TRBV11-2,TRBJ1-1,-,TGTGCCAACAGCCTAGACGGGCATACTGAAGCTTTCTTT,CANSLDGHTEAFF
-,TRBV20-1,TRBJ2-7,many,TGCAGTGCTAGTGGGCTCTGGGGAGGCGAGCAGTACTTC,CSASGLWGGEQYF
-,TRBV4-3,TRBJ1-1,-,TGCGCCAACAGCCAAGATGAGACGGGGTCCCTGGGCACTGAAGCTTTCTTT,CANSQDETGSLGTEAFF
-,TRBV6-2/TRBV6-3,TRBJ2-5,-,TGTGCCAGCAGTTACGGGGGACACCTCGGGGGACCGGAGACCCAGTACTTC,CASSYGGHLGGPETQYF
-,TRBV11-3,TRBJ1-1,-,TGTGCCAGCAGCACGCCTGGGTCCCACACTGAAGTTTTCTTT,CASSTPGSHTEVFF
-,TRBV20-1,TRBJ2-2,-,TGCAGAGCTAGAGCCACAGGGCGGGACACCGGGGAGTTGTTTTTT,CRARATGRDTGELFF
-,TRBV6-6,TRBJ1-6,-,TGTGTCAGCAGTTTTGATGAAGAGAGTTCCTATAATTCACCCCTCTACTTT,CVSSFDEESSYNSPLYF
-,TRBV4-1,TRBJ1-5,-,TGCGCTAGCAGCCAAGATCAGAGTCAGCCCCAGCATTTT,CASSQDQSQPQHF
-,TRBV12-3/TRBV12-4,TRBJ1-5,-,TGTGTCAGCAGTTTTGGCCCCATTCAGCCCCAGCATTTT,CVSSFGPIQPQHF
TRBD2,TRBV6-4,TRBJ2-1,many,TGTGCCAGCAGCCCCAGCGGGAGCTTGGGTAATGAGCAGTTCTTC,CASSPSGSLGNEQFF
-,TRBV7-2,TRBJ1-2,-,TGTGCCAGCAGCTTGCAGTGGTTAAACTATGGCTACACCTTC,CASSLQWLNYGYTF
-,TRBV12-3/TRBV12-4,TRBJ1-6,-,TGTGCCAGGAGTCTCGAGAACTCCTATAATTCACCCCTCCACTTC,CARSLENSYNSPLHF
-,TRBV11-2,TRBJ2-3,few,TGTGCCAGCAGCTTAGCAGGGGATGCAACGCAGTATTTT,CASSLAGDATQYF
-,TRBV6-6,TRBJ2-2,-,TGTGCCAGCAGAACGAGTAATGACGGGGAGATGTTTTTT,CASRTSNDGEMFF
TRBD2,TRBV20-1,TRBJ2-5,many,TGCAGTGCTAGTCCTAGCGGGAGGACTCAAGAGACCCAGTACTTC,CSASPSGRTQETQYF
-,TRBV4-3,TRBJ2-3,-,TGCGCCGGCAGCCGGGACCGTAACACAGATGCGCAGTATTTT,CAGSRDRNTDAQYF
TRBD1,TRBV20-1,TRBJ1-1,few,TGCAGTGCTAGTAGCTGGGACAGACAGAACACTGAAGCTTTCTTT,CSASSWDRQNTEAFF
-,TRBV28,TRBJ2-4,-,TGTGCCAGCAGTGCCCAGGAGGCTATAAGCAAAAACATTCAGTACTTC,CASSAQEAISKNIQYF
-,TRBV5-6,TRBJ2-3,-,TGTGTCAGCAGCTTAGGGTCGGTACCCACAGATACGCAGTATTTT,CVSSLGSVPTDTQYF
-,TRBV4-3,TRBJ2-3,-,TGCTCCAGCGTGACTCGCGCTAGCACAGATACGCAGTATTTT,CSSVTRASTDTQYF
TRBD2,TRBV10-1,TRBJ2-7,once,TGCGCTAGCAGTAGCGGGGAAAATGACGAGCAGTACTTC,CASSSGENDEQYF
-,TRBV7-8,TRBJ1-1,-,TGTGCCAGCAGCTCTAGTTGGGGAGGGGTGAATGGTGTCTCTGAAGCCTTCTTT,CASSSSWGGVNGVSEAFF
TRBD1,TRBV15,TRBJ1-2,many,TGTGCCACCAGCAGAGATTTGGGACAGGGGAGCTATGGCTACACCTTC,CATSRDLGQGSYGYTF
-,TRBV6-2/TRBV6-3,TRBJ2-2,-,TGTGTCAGTAGTTACACCCAAGAGAGGGCCAACACCGGGGAGCTGGTTTTT,CVSSYTQERANTGELVF
-,TRBV4-3,TRBJ1-1,-,TGCGCCAGCGGCCAAGATATGTCACGGAGGTACACTGAAGCTTTCTTT,CASGQDMSRRYTEAFF
-,TRBV6-5,TRBJ2-1,-,TGTGCCAGCAGCCTCCCGCAGAGCTCCTACAATGAGCAGTTATTC,CASSLPQSSYNEQLF
TRBD2,TRBV4-2,TRBJ2-3,once,TGTGCCAGCAGCCAAGATCTAGCGGGGGGTTCAGATACGCAGTATTTT,CASSQDLAGGSDTQYF
-,TRBV7-8,TRBJ2-5,-,TGTGCCAGCATCCAGTATCAAGAGACCCAGTACTTC,CASIQYQETQYF
-,TRBV11-2,TRBJ2-2,many,TGTGCCAGCAGCCAATTGACTAGTAAGAACACCGGGGAGCTGTTTTTT,CASSQLTSKNTGELFF
-,TRBV1,TRBJ2-3,many,TGCACGCTCCCAGATACGCAGTATTTT,CTLPDTQYF
-,TRBV11-3,TRBJ1-4,-,TGTGCCAGCAGCATTGACAGCCGAGATGCAGCTAATGAAAAACCGTTTTTT,CASSIDSRDAANEKPFF
-,TRBV11-3,TRBJ2-1,-,-,CASSSVGQGNAFF
-,TRBV29-1,TRBJ2-1,-,TGTAGCCTTACGGTGGGGCTTGGGTCCTACAATGAGCAGTTCTTC,CSLTVGLGSYNEQFF